This is a list of T cell receptor beta chains from one sample in a study of blood T cell repertoires in COVID-19. Method: immunoSEQ multiplex PCR; TCRdb's copy keeps in-frame clones and lacks some. Counted here are about 110,000 clones, around 80% occurring once; the ten biggest clones make up almost 4.5%. Sequencing used peripheral blood. These receptors were taken from a human donor in a cohort sampled during active or convalescent COVID-19. CDR3s include the opening cysteine and the closing phenylalanine or tryptophan. D genes are given only for firm matches. Size tells how often a clone was seen (once, few, many) or the class of an expanded clone, and some rows leave it out.

abundance	v_gene	j_gene	d_gene	CDR3nt	CDR3aa
NA	TRBV28	TRBJ2-7	NA	TGTGCCAGCAGTTTAGATGTCCGAAGCGGACGGTCCTACGAGCAGTACTTC	CASSLDVRSGRSYEQYF
few	TRBV11-2	TRBJ2-7	NA	TGTGCCAGCAGCTTAGAAGCGGAGAGCTCCTACGAGCAGTACTTC	CASSLEAESSYEQYF
many	TRBV14	TRBJ1-6	NA	TGTGCCAGCAGCCAAGGCACAGCTAAGAGTTCACCCCTCCACTTT	CASSQGTAKSSPLHF
NA	TRBV11-3	TRBJ2-1	NA	TGTGCCAGCAGCTTTTCCGGGGATGAGCAGTTCTTC	CASSFSGDEQFF
NA	TRBV27	TRBJ1-4	TRBD1	TGTGCCAGCAGAAAATTGACAGGGGTTCAGGAAAAACTGTTTTTT	CASRKLTGVQEKLFF
NA	TRBV6-5	TRBJ2-7	TRBD1	TGTGCCAGCAGGAAGACAGGGTCGGGCTACGAGCAGTACTTC	CASRKTGSGYEQYF
NA	TRBV6-5	TRBJ1-5	TRBD1	TGTGCCAGCAGTCCACAGGGGATGAGTCAGCCCCAGCATTTT	CASSPQGMSQPQHF
NA	TRBV4-2	TRBJ2-6	TRBD1	TGTGCCACGGGGGACAGGGTGACTGGGGCCAACGTCCTGACTTTC	CATGDRVTGANVLTF
NA	TRBV10-2	TRBJ2-7	TRBD2	TGCGCCAGCAGTGAGATAGCGGGGGTTTACGAGCAGTACTTC	CASSEIAGVYEQYF
few	TRBV4-3	TRBJ1-1	NA	TGCGCCAGCAGCCAAGTCCCAGGGGCGAACACTGAAGCTTTCTTT	CASSQVPGANTEAFF
NA	TRBV2	TRBJ1-1	NA	TGTGCCAGCAGTGAACGCGGGCGCGACATCGCGACTTTCTTT	CASSERGRDIATFF
few	TRBV14	TRBJ2-2	NA	TGTGCCAGCAGCCAAGATCGGGGCAGGGACTGGCCCGGGGAGCTGTTTTTT	CASSQDRGRDWPGELFF
NA	TRBV2	TRBJ2-5	TRBD2	TGTGCCACCAAGCGGGGGGAGCAAGAGACCCAGTACTTC	CATKRGEQETQYF
NA	TRBV7-7	TRBJ2-1	TRBD2	TGTGCTAGCAGCCCTCTTGCGGGAGGGGCCTACAATGAGCAGTTCTTC	CASSPLAGGAYNEQFF
NA	TRBV27	TRBJ1-1	NA	TGTGCCAGCAGTTTGACCAGGATAAACACTGAAGCTTTCTTT	CASSLTRINTEAFF
NA	TRBV5-6	TRBJ2-1	TRBD2	TGTGCCAGCAGCGTCAGGACTAGCGGGAGGGCACGTGCGTTTTATGAGCAGTTCTTC	CASSVRTSGRARAFYEQFF
NA	TRBV11-2	TRBJ2-1	NA	TGTGCCAGCAGCTGGGGAGGTCAGCAGTTCTTC	CASSWGGQQFF
NA	TRBV6-2/TRBV6-3	TRBJ1-5	NA	TGTGCCAGCAGTTATATCCAGAGCAATCAGCCCCAGCATTTT	CASSYIQSNQPQHF
NA	TRBV19	TRBJ2-3	NA	TGTGCCAGTAGTATCCTCGGACAGAACACAGATACGCAGTATTTT	CASSILGQNTDTQYF
NA	TRBV7-2	TRBJ2-7	TRBD2	TGTGCCAGCAGCGCCCGGGGGGGCGGACTCAGCTCCTACGAGCAGTACTTC	CASSARGGGLSSYEQYF
once	TRBV11-2	TRBJ2-5	NA	TGTGCCAGCAGCTTAGATCTGACCAGGGCAAAGACCCAGTACTTC	CASSLDLTRAKTQYF
few	TRBV9	TRBJ2-1	NA	TGTGCCAGCAGCGTAGAGCGGACAGAGCTCAATGAGCAGTTCTTC	CASSVERTELNEQFF
NA	TRBV14	TRBJ2-7	NA	TGTGCCAGCAACCGGTTACGGACAGACGAGCAGTACTTC	CASNRLRTDEQYF
NA	TRBV24-1	TRBJ2-2	NA	TGTGCCACCAGTGATCCCGACATGTCCGGGGAGCTGTTTTTT	CATSDPDMSGELFF
NA	TRBV18	TRBJ2-3	NA	TGTGCCAGCTCACCGGCAGAGGCGCAGTATTTT	CASSPAEAQYF
NA	TRBV20-1	TRBJ2-1	TRBD2	TGCAGTGCTAGTCTGGAACTAGCGTCGGTGTACAATGAGCAGTTCTTC	CSASLELASVYNEQFF
NA	TRBV4-3	TRBJ2-1	NA	TGCGCCAGCAGCCAAGGGTTACGGGGTGAGCAGTTCTTC	CASSQGLRGEQFF
NA	TRBV4-3	TRBJ2-7	NA	TGCGCCAGCAGCCAAGACATCGGTGGGACTGCGTCCTACGAGCAGTACTTC	CASSQDIGGTASYEQYF
NA	TRBV6-2/TRBV6-3	TRBJ2-7	NA	TGTGCCAGCAGTTCCCCCTTTAGGGGCGAACAGTACTTC	CASSSPFRGEQYF
NA	TRBV10-3	TRBJ2-3	TRBD2	TGTGCCATCAGTGAGTCGATGTCTAGCGGGAGTCCAGATACGCAGTATTTT	CAISESMSSGSPDTQYF
NA	TRBV5-5	TRBJ1-2	TRBD1	TGTGCCAGCAGCTCACAGGGGGCTTACTATGGCTACACCTTC	CASSSQGAYYGYTF
NA	TRBV6-2/TRBV6-3	TRBJ1-5	NA	TGTGCCAGCACCCCTAGCGGGGGGGCTTCTAGCAATCAGCCCCAGCATTTT	CASTPSGGASSNQPQHF
NA	TRBV7-3	TRBJ1-6	NA	TGTGCCAGCAGCTCTATAGTGAGTTCACCCCTCCACTTT	CASSSIVSSPLHF
NA	TRBV2	TRBJ2-2	NA	TGTGCCAGCGTCACTACCTACGAGCTGTTTTTT	CASVTTYELFF
NA	TRBV5-8	TRBJ2-2	TRBD1	TGTGCCAGCAGCCCCTGGGCAGGGGGCTCAACCGGGGAGCTGTTTTTT	CASSPWAGGSTGELFF
few	TRBV7-2	TRBJ2-7	NA	TGTGCCAGCAGCTACCGGGACTCCTACGAGCAGTACTTC	CASSYRDSYEQYF
few	TRBV5-4	TRBJ2-6	TRBD1	TGTGCCAGCAGCTTGTTGCACAGGGGGCCCTCTGGGGCCAACGTCCTGACTTTC	CASSLLHRGPSGANVLTF
few	TRBV28	TRBJ2-7	NA	TGTGCCAGCGGAAGGTACAGCAGCCCCTACGAGCAGTACTTC	CASGRYSSPYEQYF
NA	TRBV20-1	TRBJ2-4	NA	TGCAGTGCTAGTAGTCTGGGACTAGCCAAAAACATTCAGTACTTC	CSASSLGLAKNIQYF
NA	TRBV28	TRBJ2-7	NA	TGTGCCAGCAGGCCACAGGGACGCGAGCAGTACTTC	CASRPQGREQYF
once	TRBV19	TRBJ2-7	TRBD2	TGTGCCAGTAGTAGGGGGGTCCGGGCTAGCGGAACCTACGAGCAGTACTTC	CASSRGVRASGTYEQYF
once	TRBV19	TRBJ2-2	NA	TGTGCCAGTGGGAGACGAGGACAGACCACCGGGGAGCTGTTTTTT	CASGRRGQTTGELFF
NA	TRBV11-3	TRBJ2-2	TRBD2	TGTGCCAGCAGCTCAGGACTAGGCTTGGGTGTCGACACCGGGGAGCTGTTTTTT	CASSSGLGLGVDTGELFF
NA	TRBV6-2/TRBV6-3	TRBJ1-5	NA	TGTGCCAGCAGTTCCCCCGAGTCCACGGGGGATCAGCCCCAGCATTTT	CASSSPESTGDQPQHF
NA	TRBV7-2	TRBJ1-5	TRBD1	TGTGCCAGCAGCGCCGGGACAGGGTTCGGACAGCCCCAGCATTTT	CASSAGTGFGQPQHF
NA	TRBV12-3/TRBV12-4	TRBJ2-3	NA	TGTGCCAGTTCGACTAGTTCCACAGATACGCAGTATTTT	CASSTSSTDTQYF
NA	TRBV27	TRBJ1-5	NA	TGTGCCAGCAGTCCTTTTGGGGGGAATAGCAATCAGCCCCAGCATTTT	CASSPFGGNSNQPQHF
NA	TRBV9	TRBJ2-7	TRBD2	TGTGCCAGCAGCGGGGGACTAGCGGGAGGGCTGTACGAGCAGTACTTC	CASSGGLAGGLYEQYF
NA	TRBV4-1	TRBJ1-1	NA	TGCGCCAGCAGCCAAGCCCCTCTAAGGAACACTGAAGCTTTCTTT	CASSQAPLRNTEAFF
once	TRBV19	TRBJ2-7	TRBD1	TGTGCCAGTAGTATAAGGGACAGGGTCTACGAGCAGTACTTC	CASSIRDRVYEQYF
NA	TRBV15	TRBJ2-3	TRBD1	TGTGCCACCAGCATCGGACAGGGGCATAGCACAGATACGCAGTATTTT	CATSIGQGHSTDTQYF
few	TRBV28	TRBJ2-2	NA	TGTGCCAGCAGTCCTATTACCGGGGAGCTGTTTTTT	CASSPITGELFF
NA	TRBV7-9	TRBJ2-5	NA	TGTGCCAGCAGCTCGACAGAGTTAGAGACCCAGTACTTC	CASSSTELETQYF
NA	TRBV4-3	TRBJ2-7	TRBD1	TGCGCCAGCAGCCAAGATAGGACAGGAACCTACGAGCAGTACTTC	CASSQDRTGTYEQYF
NA	TRBV7-2	TRBJ2-5	NA	TGTGCCAGCAGCTTGGTAGCGACTCAAGAAGAGACCCAGTACTTC	CASSLVATQEETQYF